The present entry profiles one T cell receptor (beta chain) with its context. The entry originates in a study of blood T cells in healthy people across ages. Overall study: Template-switching capture recovered about one barcoded beta molecule per two T cells.

A second 7 to 11 cycle PCR used barcoded and J-beta primers. TCRdb itself ran the 5' RACE reads through MiXCR, one entry per CDR3 protein. The top ten hold over 2% of the sample, which has over 1,500,000 distinct CDR3 sequences, 40% to 55% seen once. For every donor, a draw yielded around 10 milliliters of peripheral blood. This TCR was recovered from a woman aged 40 to 50 in good health. Sample: blood.

CDR3 bases: TGCAGTGCCAGAAATGGAAATGGCAATCAGCCCCAGCATTTT. It codes for CSARNGNGNQPQHF. The V call is TRBV20-1, the J call TRBJ1-5, with D unclear. The germline V and J ends were trimmed by 6 bases and 2 bases, with 14 bases remaining between them. This CDR3 is built from 14 residues. CDR1 DFQATT and CDR2 SNEGSKA come from the germline V gene (reference sequence).